This T cell receptor (beta chain) was recovered during a study of blood T cell repertoires in COVID-19. Overall study: Nucleic acid was either cDNA or gDNA, and it came from T cells, B-cell-depleted T cells, or PBMCs.

The repertoire was sequenced with immunoSEQ multiplex PCR; TCRdb's copy has only in-frame clones and lacks some. The data hold approximately 80,000 clones, with around 84% observed a single time. The CDR3 spans 15 residues. The germline V gene has CDR1 SGDLS and CDR2 YYNGEE. The J segment lost 0 bases and the V segment lost 4 bases, leaving 6 bases of the junction unmatched. This chain connects TRBV9 to TRBJ1-1, with TRBD1 identical over 7 bases. Sequenced: peripheral blood. The sequence was obtained from a man between 40 and 49 years old with acute or convalescent COVID-19. The CDR3 here is CASSTTTGLNTEAFF. The DNA of the CDR3 is TGTGCCAGCAGCACCACGACAGGGCTGAACACTGAAGCTTTCTTT. The entire variable domain, with the rest obtained from reference TRBV9 and TRBJ1-1, is as follows: DSGVTQTPKHLITATGQRVTLRCSPRSGDLSVYWYQQSLDQGLQFLIQYYNGEERAKGNILERFSAQQFPDLHSELNLSSLELGDSALYFCASSTTTGLNTEAFFGQGTRLTVV.